This T cell receptor (beta chain) emerged from a study of T cells in Graves' hyperthyroidism and ophthalmopathy. At the level of the study: The initial diagnosis was the point when peripheral blood was collected, ahead of any treatment. General study findings and limits: Clonotypes that were expanded in thyroid above 0.001 mostly appeared in blood too.

The cohort's ophthalmopathy patients, a group with duration under 3 months, had a Clinical Activity Score of at least 3 and a NOSPECS grade of at least 4. Fresh peripheral blood, roughly 9.6 ml, was the source of the PBMCs. This clonotype was recorded many times. The target antigen is unknown. V gave up 1 base and J gave up 4 bases, with 11 bases separating them. Germline V gene lookup returns CDR1 SGHRS and CDR2 YFSETQ. This CDR3 region has 14 residues. It was RNA transcripts that yielded the amplified TCR beta CDR3 regions. HTBI primers drove first-round RT-PCR of the TCR CDR3. TCRdb redid the calling of the multiplex PCR reads with MiXCR, one entry per CDR3 protein. The table records fewer than 350,000 distinct CDR3 sequences, about a sixth of them present only once.

The TCR sequence derives from a woman between 35 and 50 years old with Graves' ophthalmopathy. What was sequenced was blood. The rearrangement joins TRBV5-1 to TRBJ1-2; D possibly corresponds to TRBD1 (5 bases). CDR3 amino acids: CASSLTSGTYGYTF. CDR3 in DNA: TGCGCCAGCAGCTTGACCTCCGGGACCTATGGCTACACCTTC.